These 4 T cell receptor beta chains were all obtained from the same sample, sequenced in a study of blood T cell repertoires in COVID-19. The table came from immunoSEQ multiplex PCR; TCRdb's copy has only in-frame clones and leaves some out. This table holds roughly 310,000 clones, around nine tenths found once. The specimen sequenced was peripheral blood. The receptors come from a woman in her forties or fifties with active or convalescent COVID-19.

V is TRBV5-1 and J is TRBJ1-2, with a tentative D call TRBD1 (6 bases). This CDR3 comprises 14 residues. Germline CDR1 is SGHRS and CDR2 is YFSETQ. V was trimmed by 0 bases and J by 8 bases, leaving 14 bases between them. The chain's CDR3 is CASSLASQGEGYTF. In DNA form, the CDR3 reads TGCGCCAGCAGCTTGGCCTCACAGGGAGAAGGCTACACCTTC.

A word on this clone: Within the sample, other DNA sequences also encode this same CDR3. The chain recombines TRBV5-1 with TRBJ2-7; a possible D gene is TRBD1 (6 bases). The CDR3 runs 13 residues. Germline assignment: CDR1 SGHRS and CDR2 YFSETQ. Trimming pared 2 bases from V and 2 bases from J, leaving 8 bases between. CDR3 coding DNA: TGCGCCAGCAGCTTAAACAGGGCCTACGAGCAGTACTTC. As protein: CASSLNRAYEQYF.

The chain has TRBV28 and TRBJ1-2, with D possibly being TRBD1 (6 bases). CDR1 is MDHEN, CDR2 SYDVKM, per germline. The V gene lost 3 bases and the J gene lost 2 bases, with 10 bases spanning the gap. The CDR3 has 14 residues. The CDR3 sequence: CASSFVGQNYGYTF. DNA of the CDR3: TGTGCCAGCAGTTTCGTTGGACAGAACTATGGCTACACCTTC.

A word on this clone: Germline is not matched at one junction end, which may reflect a read error. V gene TRBV6-2 or TRBV6-3 combines with J gene TRBJ2-3; 7 bases are a match to TRBD1. Germline assignment: CDR1 MNHEY and CDR2 SVGEGT. This CDR3 spans 17 amino acids. The CDR3 loop reads CAGSYPSGQSLTDTQYF. The CDR3 DNA reads TGTGCCGGCAGTTATCCGTCGGGACAGAGCCTTACAGATACGCAGTATTTT.